This entry features one T cell receptor beta chain sequence. No antigen is known for it. An end of the junction differs from the germline gene, which may be a read error. This entry comes from a study of cytomegalovirus exposure and HLA in healthy donors. Regarding the study as a whole: Earlier analysis looked at TCR beta V segments, and most were productive about 90% or about 30% of the time. Per a later analysis, 15,000 to 20,000 TCR beta sequences showed association with HLA alleles at 0.05 false discovery rate. A classifier reportedly called cytomegalovirus status with high sensitivity and specificity. An assumption of roughly uniform sequencing depth across donors underlay the presence/absence analyses.

Germline assignment: CDR1 SSHAT and CDR2 FNYEAQ (reference sequence). The CDR3 spans 13 residues. It was with 60 Vbeta and 13 Jbeta primers that the PCR ran. Method: immunoSEQ multiplex PCR; TCRdb's copy keeps in-frame clones and lacks some. This sample has about 55,000 clones; about 82% occur once, and the top ten carry around 1.4%. The chain carries TRBV7-7 and TRBJ2-3, with D uncertain. The specimen sequenced was PBMCs. This sequence originates from a man younger than 40 in good health and CMV-seronegative. Written as DNA, the CDR3 is TGTGCTAGCAGCTTCAGTAGCACAGATACGCAGTATTTT. This translates into CASSFSSTDTQYF.